The TCR beta chain under discussion was sequenced for a study of blood T cell repertoires in COVID-19 (dated by TCRdb to 2020 to 2021). At the level of the whole study: Collaborator samples came from the United States, Italy and Spain and covered acute and convalescent phases of COVID-19. The prospective study material was composed of cDNA or gDNA derived from T cells, B-cell-depleted T cells, or PBMCs. Deeply sampled blood TCRbeta repertoires from subjects exposed to, actively infected with, or recovered from COVID-19 were included in the dataset. The repertoires were released in a freely available public database meant as a resource for research on the immune response to SARS-CoV-2. The samples were drawn from the first 160 participants of the ongoing ImmuneRACE study and from some 1,300 subjects provided by 6 global collaborators. Sample metadata almost always included a de-identified subject ID, COVID-19 status, age in years and sex. HLA class I and class II types, where available, came from metadata supplied by the sample provider rather than from assay-based typing.

TCRbeta CDR3 regions were amplified from genomic DNA by means of the immunoSEQ Assay, a bias-controlled multiplex PCR. In the original analysis: The number of nucleated cells in each sample was estimated from the amplification of reference gene primers within the assay. To quantify the absolute abundance of each unique TCRbeta CDR3 rearrangement, sequence reads were collapsed and filtered. For each sample, productive Simpson clonality was calculated as the square root of Simpson's diversity index across productive rearrangements. The table was pulled from immuneACCESS by TCRdb, which kept in-frame rearrangements only. Such tables lose some clones; where checked, under half of the loss comes from unresolved V genes, and the rest has no known cause. V, J and clone size derive from that table, while D and trimming were established from the DNA sequence. In this sample the table shows roughly 200,000 clones, more than 70% of which occur a single time. The ten largest clonotypes hold approximately 9% of the sample.

Per the germline V gene (reference sequence), GTSNPN is the CDR1 and SVGIG is the CDR2. The junction carries 13 bases between V and J, which are trimmed by 4 bases and 9 bases respectively. From cysteine to phenylalanine, the CDR3 is 12 amino acids long. This entry keeps only the CDR3 DNA: 36 bases, framed from base 1. Collaborating institutions collected whole blood in K2EDTA tubes following their own protocols. For TCRbeta analysis, collaborators shipped samples in one of three forms: frozen whole blood, isolated PBMCs, or DNA extracted from either of those sample types. Note on this clone: This clone's antigen is unknown. No base qualities exist here, and no much larger clone lies one base off it.

On the study overall, not on this receptor specifically: Clinical and demographic metadata were provided uncurated, with the amount varying by source and participant.

Sequenced input: peripheral blood. The rearrangement joined TRBV30 to TRBJ2-1; too little of a D gene remains to name it. The sequence came from a man aged 35-49 years with active or convalescent COVID-19. For the CDR3, the sequence is CAWNIVPGEQFF. The bases are TGTGCCTGGAATATAGTTCCGGGTGAGCAGTTCTTC. The full variable domain, completed from the reference TRBV30 and TRBJ2-1 proteins outside the CDR3, reads SQTIHQWPATLVQPVGSPLSLECTVEGTSNPNLYWYRQAAGRGLQLLFYSVGIGQISSEVPQNLSASRPQDRQFILSSKKLLLSDSGFYLCAWNIVPGEQFFGPGTRLTVL.